This TCR beta chain was profiled in a study of cytomegalovirus exposure and HLA in healthy donors. Regarding the study as a whole: In vitro testing confirmed three CMV-associated chains as specific for CMV antigens. Most TCR sequences proved rare, with some public TCRs found in many donors.

Assay: immunoSEQ multiplex PCR; the TCRdb copy retains only in-frame clones and omits some. The sample consists of a few hundred thousand clones, 85% to 95% of them appearing once. CDR3 length: 15 residues. Germline values: CDR1 SGHTA, CDR2 FQGTGA. V gave up 3 bases and J gave up 0 bases, with 6 bases separating them. This clone was seen once. Its antigen is unidentified. The study drew the donors from its approximately 120-subject validation cohort, separate from the approximately 700-subject first cohort. The chain uses TRBV7-3 and TRBJ2-6; the D gene is possibly TRBD2 (5 bases). The specimen sequenced was PBMCs. The sequence came from a woman in her late teens or twenties in good health and CMV-seronegative. The CDR3: CASSFGGSGANVLTF. CDR3 bases: TGTGCCAGCAGCTTCGGAGGCTCTGGGGCCAACGTCCTGACTTTC. The whole variable domain, filled in from reference TRBV7-3 and TRBJ2-6, reads GAGVSQTPSNKVTEKGKYVELRCDPISGHTALYWYRQSLGQGPEFLIYFQGTGAADDSGLPNDRFFAVRPEGSVSTLKIQRTERGDSAVYLCASSFGGSGANVLTFGAGSRLTVL.